This T cell receptor (beta chain) was identified during a study of HIV-infected patients and healthy controls. Study-wide points: In healthy controls, MAIT alpha CDR3s were common; in HIV+ repertoires, severely depleted.

In its sample, this clonotype is medium-sized. As yet, its antigen is unknown. All unsorted peripheral T cells were captured because whole blood was used without fractionation. The RNA source was a 2.5 ml peripheral blood draw. Approximately 500 ng RNA was reverse transcribed with alpha and beta constant-region primers. Each of the alpha and beta chains got its own library through chain-specific third strand synthesis with indices. A 5' RACE adapter with a random hexamer and the SP2 primer site was joined to cDNA. Via MiXCR, TCRdb re-called the 5' RACE reads, giving one row per CDR3 protein. The data show about 6,000 distinct CDR3 sequences, about 10% seen once. Trimming left V 4 bases short and J 0 bases short, with 13 bases between. CDR3 length: 15 amino acids. The germline CDR1 and CDR2 sequences are SGHNT and YYREEE (reference sequence).

This TCR was recovered from an adult with HIV infection. V usage is TRBV5-4 and J usage is TRBJ1-1; the D gene is possibly TRBD1 (5 bases). The sample here was blood, taken before antiretroviral therapy. The CDR3 DNA reads TGTGCCAGCAGCCCTACAGGATTGATGAACACTGAAGCTTTCTTT. Amino acid sequence: CASSPTGLMNTEAFF.